This entry lists 6 T cell receptor beta chains sequenced from one sample in a study of human T cells and chemical hapten exposure. Regarding time point: patch test 1, 2 weeks after DPC sensitization. Treatment: therapeutic diphenylcyclopropenone sensitization with weekly scalp DPC. One entry per CDR3 protein, called by TCRdb with MiXCR from the RACE reads. The sample contains some 340,000 distinct CDR3 sequences, around 7% of which appear only once. The source material was whole blood, sampled in connection with sensitization to the hapten diphenylcyclopropenone (DPC). All receptors derive from a woman under 30 with alopecia areata. Some clones in this sample may be carry-over from other donors' samples.

This clonotype was found a few times. This rearrangement joins TRBV6-2 or TRBV6-3 to TRBJ2-1; 14 bases match TRBD2. Per germline, CDR1 MNHEY and CDR2 SVGEGT. With 2 bases clipped from V and 6 bases from J, the junction kept 9 bases outside the gene matches. The CDR3 is 18 amino acids. The CDR3 nucleotides read TGTGCCAGCAGTTACGTCGGACTAGCGGGGGGACTGATCAATGAGCAGTTCTTC. Residues: CASSYVGLAGGLINEQFF.

This clonotype was seen many times. This chain uses TRBV20-1 with TRBJ1-4, with 9 bases aligning to TRBD1. The CDR3 runs 15 residues. The V gene end was trimmed by 0 bases and the J gene end by 8 bases; junction bases not matched to a gene: 7. The germline gives CDR1 DFQATT, CDR2 SNEGSKA (reference sequence). This CDR3 reads CSARDPTGGDEKLFF. CDR3 DNA sequence: TGCAGTGCTAGAGATCCCACAGGGGGCGACGAAAAACTGTTTTTT.

This clonotype was counted between two and nine times. The chain couples TRBV3-1 to TRBJ1-5; TRBD1 matches at 8 bases. CDR1 and CDR2 (germline): LGHDT, YNNKEL (reference sequence). The V gene end was trimmed by 0 bases and the J gene end by 0 bases; junction bases not matched to a gene: 7. The CDR3 runs to 18 residues. This chain's CDR3 is CASSQDHGTGYSNQPQHF. The CDR3 DNA follows: TGTGCCAGCAGCCAAGATCATGGGACAGGTTATAGCAATCAGCCCCAGCATTTT.

This clonotype was seen only a few times. This chain links TRBV10-3 with TRBJ1-3; D is unresolved. The germline gives CDR1 ENHRY, CDR2 SYGVKD. V shed 0 bases and J shed 6 bases, with 12 bases lying between them. The CDR3 runs to 15 residues. The chain's CDR3 is CAISESPLMENTIYF. CDR3 DNA sequence: TGTGCCATCAGTGAGTCTCCCCTGATGGAAAACACCATATATTTT.

There are a few counts of this clonotype. The rearrangement links TRBV5-1 to TRBJ1-2, with D uncertain. This CDR3 comprises 17 residues. Germline CDR1 SGHRS, CDR2 YFSETQ. Trimming left V 2 bases short and J 5 bases short, with 22 bases between. CDR3: CASSLREIQTPFYGYTF. In DNA, the CDR3 is TGCGCCAGCAGCTTACGTGAGATCCAAACCCCGTTTTATGGCTACACCTTC.

The table lists this clonotype with a few counts. J is TRBJ1-1 and V is TRBV10-3; D is uncertain. The V gene lost 2 bases and the J gene lost 1 base, with 14 bases spanning the gap. Germline V gene lookup returns CDR1 ENHRY and CDR2 SYGVKD. The CDR3 has 16 residues. DNA of the CDR3: TGTGCCATCAGTGAGCCGGGAAACACCCCGAACACTGAAGCTTTCTTT. This codes for CAISEPGNTPNTEAFF.